This T cell receptor beta chain is from a study of OX40 agonist ivuxolimab in advanced cancers. In terms of the full investigation: The costimulatory receptor OX40 (CD134) was targeted by ivuxolimab, a fully human IgG2 agonistic monoclonal antibody. Prior anti-PD-1, anti-PD-L1 or anti-CTLA-4 therapy was permitted, and checkpoint inhibitors had been received by about 36% of dose-escalation patients. Among the 52 dose-escalation patients, around 19 had hepatocellular carcinoma, around 15 melanoma, 9 renal cell carcinoma and 9 head and neck cancer. The paper reports the monotherapy dose-escalation portion (N = 52 patients) of the phase I ivuxolimab trial. Three dose-escalation patients achieved partial responses, one with hepatocellular carcinoma and two with cutaneous melanoma. The dose-escalation cohort was 82.7% male with a mean age of approximately 60 years, ranging from about 23 to 85. Intravenous ivuxolimab was administered to patients every 2 weeks at six dose levels: 0.01, 0.1, 0.3, 1.5, 3 and 10 mg/kg. Peripheral TCRbeta sequencing aimed to test whether ivuxolimab altered TCR sequence diversity and caused clonal T-cell expansion. The study at large found these results: In the 0.1-3.0 mg/kg groups, partial responders were among the patients with the lowest normalized peripheral clonal expansion, particularly in CD8+ T cells. The antigen specificity of the clonally expanded peripheral T cells was not determined. Low levels of normalized T-cell clonal expansion were also seen in some nonresponding patients. After ivuxolimab, expanded clones were on average more numerous among CD8+ T cells than among CD4+ T cells. At doses of 0.1 to 3.0 mg/kg, clonal expansion of both CD4+ and CD8+ blood T cells was observed from baseline to week 6.

Patients with autoimmune disease history or receiving systemic immunosuppression were excluded from the trial. Peripheral blood for TCR sequencing was collected from all dose cohorts at baseline, on cycle 4 day 1, and on cycle 7 day 1. The samples were taken from a phase I, first-in-human, multicenter, open-label dose-escalation trial of ivuxolimab. Adults with locally advanced or metastatic melanoma, renal cell carcinoma, hepatocellular carcinoma or head and neck squamous cell carcinoma were enrolled in the trial. CD4+ and CD8+ T cells were sorted separately from peripheral blood before TCR sequencing. This clone turned up a few times. The antigen this receptor binds is unknown. Per-base quality was not reported, and no clone a single base away is much larger than it. To sequence the TCRbeta CDR3 region, genomic DNA was isolated from the sorted cells. The immunoSEQ Assay was used for sequencing of TCRbeta CDR3 regions. The immuneACCESS repertoire file appears here via TCRdb, limited to in-frame rearrangements. These files lack a portion of the clones; in checked studies, under half of the deficit traces to unresolved V genes, and the cause of the others is not known. The sample table contains roughly 42,000 clones; only one count was recorded for around 93% of them. Of the sample, 13% to 15% falls within the top ten clones.

The CDR3 goes from the cysteine to the phenylalanine over 14 residues. Just CDR3 DNA is preserved here, 42 bases in frame from base 1. Between the V and J ends, shortened by 3 bases and 1 base respectively, the junction contains 9 bases. CDR1 is given as SEHNR and CDR2 as FQNEAQ, both from the germline V gene (reference sequence). The V gene is TRBV7-9 and the J gene is TRBJ1-1; the D gene cannot be named for sure. The source was CD4+ or CD8+ T cells sorted from blood, collected in a trial of the OX40 agonist ivuxolimab. The sequence derives from an adult with an advanced solid tumor such as melanoma, head and neck, liver or kidney cancer. The CDR3 protein: CASSFAGENTEAFF. The DNA is as follows: TGTGCCAGCAGCTTCGCAGGAGAGAACACTGAAGCTTTCTTT.